These 5 T cell receptor beta chains share one sample of origin, sequenced in a study of CD8+CD57+ T cells in acquired aplastic anemia. Sequencing involved patients with CD8+CD57+ cell expansion previously shown by flow cytometry. Genomic DNA constituted the template upon which TCR beta VDJ and CDR3 profiling was performed. Via MiXCR, TCRdb re-called the reads, giving one row per CDR3 protein. The data hold 400,000 to 600,000 distinct CDR3 sequences, with around 30% observed a single time. Sequenced: sorted CD4+, CD8+, or CD8+CD57+ T cells (not recorded which) from PBMCs. Receptors were obtained from a human donor with aplastic anemia.

V usage is TRBV9 and J usage is TRBJ2-7; no definite D call. The CDR3 extends over 15 amino acids. Germline CDR1 is SGDLS and CDR2 is YYNGEE. Trimming stripped 0 bases from V and 5 bases from J, with 15 bases between. CDR3 amino acids: CASSVDGLPLDEQYF. The CDR3 DNA follows: TGTGCCAGCAGCGTAGATGGGCTCCCCCTGGACGAGCAGTACTTC.

This clonotype was detected only a few times. The chain couples TRBV3-1 to TRBJ1-2; the D is unclear. The germline V and J ends were trimmed by 4 bases and 0 bases, with 9 bases remaining between them. The CDR3 length is 14 residues. CDR1 is LGHDT and CDR2 is YNNKEL in the germline V gene (reference sequence). Here the CDR3 DNA reads TGTGCCAGCAGCCGGGGATTGTCTAACTATGGCTACACCTTC. As protein: CASSRGLSNYGYTF.

This clonotype has a handful of counts. The chain is built from TRBV19 and TRBJ1-5; 8 bases match TRBD1. CDR3 size: 18 residues. The V gene end was trimmed by 1 base and the J gene end by 0 bases; junction bases not matched to a gene: 8. Germline values: CDR1 LNHDA, CDR2 SQIVND (reference sequence). The CDR3 is CASSIGGTGIHSNQPQHF. The DNA of the CDR3 is TGTGCCAGTAGTATAGGCGGGACAGGTATACATAGCAATCAGCCCCAGCATTTT.

This sequence joins TRBV2 and TRBJ2-1, with TRBD2 matching 11 bases. Germline loops: CDR1 SNHLY, CDR2 FYNNEI. The trim removed 5 bases at V and 9 bases at J, leaving 9 bases unmatched. The CDR3 length is 15 residues. CDR3 protein: CASSIIAGGPVEQFF. CDR3 nucleotides: TGTGCCAGCAGTATTATAGCGGGAGGGCCTGTTGAGCAGTTCTTC.

The rearrangement links TRBV2 to TRBJ2-4; TRBD1 might be the D (6 bases). The germline V gene encodes CDR1 SNHLY and CDR2 FYNNEI. V was cut by 8 bases and J by 6 bases, with 23 bases left in between. This CDR3 has 16 residues. The chain's CDR3 is CASQIRSTGERNIQYF. The DNA for the CDR3 is TGTGCCAGCCAGATCCGATCGACAGGAGAGAGAAACATTCAGTACTTC.